These 6 T cell receptor beta chains share one sample of origin, sequenced in a study of CD8+CD57+ T cells in acquired aplastic anemia. Genomic DNA templated the TCR beta VDJ and CDR3 profiling. TCRdb re-called the reads through MiXCR, storing one row per CDR3 protein. Among more than 150,000 distinct CDR3 sequences listed, around 43% were seen once. Patients sequenced had flow cytometry evidence of CD8+CD57+ cell expansion. Sequenced material: sorted CD4+, CD8+, or CD8+CD57+ T cells (not recorded which) from PBMCs. Every receptor here comes from a human donor with aplastic anemia.

At least ten counts were recorded for this clonotype. The genes are TRBV29-1 and TRBJ2-1; 7 bases match TRBD2. CDR1 and CDR2 from the germline V gene are SQVTM and ANQGSEA. The ends lost 4 bases at V and 0 bases at J; junction bases unmatched: 6. The CDR3 covers 15 residues. Here the CDR3 reads CSVAPGGSSYNEQFF. CDR3 coding DNA: TGCAGCGTTGCGCCCGGGGGGAGCTCCTACAATGAGCAGTTCTTC.

The chain links TRBV11-2 to TRBJ2-3, with D possibly being TRBD1 (5 bases). CDR1 SGHAT and CDR2 FQNNGV come from the germline V gene. Trimming took 5 bases from V and 2 from J, leaving 8 bases between them. The CDR3 consists of 13 residues. The CDR3, as DNA: TGTGCCAGCAGCCGACAGCTCACAGATACGCAGTATTTT. Translation gives CASSRQLTDTQYF. Combining the CDR3 with reference TRBV11-2 and TRBJ2-3 gives the whole variable domain EAGVAQSPRYKIIEKRQSVAFWCNPISGHATLYWYQQILGQGPKLLIQFQNNGVVDDSQLPKDRFSAERLKGVDSTLKIQPAKLEDSAVYLCASSRQLTDTQYFGPGTRLTVL.

This clonotype was picked up many times. CDR3 in DNA: TGTGCTAGTGGTCCCGAGGCGGGATCCGTGCAGTACTTC. It codes for CASGPEAGSVQYF. The chain joins TRBV12-5 to TRBJ2-7; the D gene is possibly TRBD2 (6 bases). In germline, CDR1 is LGHNT, CDR2 FRNRAP. The V end was cut by 5 bases, the J end by 9 bases, with 17 bases between. The CDR3 consists of 13 residues.

This chain links TRBV29-1 with TRBJ1-3; TRBD1 matches at 7 bases. There are 13 residues in the CDR3. Germline-derived CDR1 and CDR2 are SQVTM and ANQGSEA. V trimming: 7 bases; J trimming: 6 bases; junction bases outside the gene matches: 9. CDR3 DNA: TGCAGCGGATCCGACAGGGCGGCAAACACCATATATTTT. It codes for CSGSDRAANTIYF.

The V call is TRBV15, the J call TRBJ1-6; possibly TRBD1 for D (6 bases). V gave up 0 bases and J gave up 5 bases, with 14 bases separating them. The CDR3 spans 17 residues. In germline, CDR1 is LNHNV, CDR2 YYDKDF (reference sequence). The CDR3 coding sequence is TGTGCCACCAGCAGAGATGAGGGGGGACGGGATAATTCACCCCTCCACTTT. It is translated as CATSRDEGGRDNSPLHF.

This clonotype was picked up many times. The chain links TRBV6-1 to TRBJ2-1; no firm D call. This CDR3 has 14 residues. Trimming cost V 6 bases and J 10 bases, with 19 bases left between them. The germline V gene has CDR1 MNHNS and CDR2 SASEGT. The DNA of the CDR3 is TGTGCCAGCAGCTTCCCCGGGCTGGTCTGGGAGCAGTTCTTC. It is translated as CASSFPGLVWEQFF.